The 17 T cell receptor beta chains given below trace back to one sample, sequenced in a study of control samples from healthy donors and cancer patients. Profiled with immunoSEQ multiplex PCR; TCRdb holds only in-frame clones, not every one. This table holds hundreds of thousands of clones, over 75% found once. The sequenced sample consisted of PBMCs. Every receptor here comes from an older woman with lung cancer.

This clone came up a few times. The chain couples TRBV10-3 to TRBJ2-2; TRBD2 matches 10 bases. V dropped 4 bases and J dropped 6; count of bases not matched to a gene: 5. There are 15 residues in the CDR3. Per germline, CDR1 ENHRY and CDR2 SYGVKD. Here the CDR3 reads CAISGAGGLPGELFF. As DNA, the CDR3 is TGTGCCATCAGTGGAGCGGGGGGGCTGCCCGGGGAGCTGTTTTTT.

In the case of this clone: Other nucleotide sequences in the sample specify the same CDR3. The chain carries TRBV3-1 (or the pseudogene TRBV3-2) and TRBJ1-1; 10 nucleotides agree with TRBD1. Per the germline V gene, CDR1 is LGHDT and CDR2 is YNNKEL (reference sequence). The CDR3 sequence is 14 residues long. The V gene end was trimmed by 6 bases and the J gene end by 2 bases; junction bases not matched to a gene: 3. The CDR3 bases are TGTGCCAGCAGTCGGACAGGGGGTAACACTGAAGCTTTCTTT. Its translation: CASSRTGGNTEAFF.

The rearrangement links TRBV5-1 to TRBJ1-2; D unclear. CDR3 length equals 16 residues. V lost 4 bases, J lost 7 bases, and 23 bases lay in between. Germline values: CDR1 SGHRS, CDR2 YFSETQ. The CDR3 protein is CASSPGLVGLGSGYTF. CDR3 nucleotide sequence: TGCGCCAGCAGCCCTGGATTAGTTGGGTTAGGATCTGGCTACACCTTC.

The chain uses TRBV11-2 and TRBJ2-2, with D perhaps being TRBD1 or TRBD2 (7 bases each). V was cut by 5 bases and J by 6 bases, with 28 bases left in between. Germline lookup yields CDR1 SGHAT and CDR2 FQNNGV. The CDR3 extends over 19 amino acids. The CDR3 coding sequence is TGTGCCAGCAGCCGTAAGGCCGTCAGGGGGGGGACTTGGGCCGGGGAGCTGTTTTTT. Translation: CASSRKAVRGGTWAGELFF.

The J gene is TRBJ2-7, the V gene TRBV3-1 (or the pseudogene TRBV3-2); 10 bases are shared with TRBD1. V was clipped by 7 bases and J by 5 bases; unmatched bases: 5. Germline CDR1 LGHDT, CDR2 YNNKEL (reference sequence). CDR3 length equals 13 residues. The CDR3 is CASNGQGDHEQYF. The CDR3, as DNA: TGTGCCAGCAACGGACAGGGGGACCACGAGCAGTACTTC.

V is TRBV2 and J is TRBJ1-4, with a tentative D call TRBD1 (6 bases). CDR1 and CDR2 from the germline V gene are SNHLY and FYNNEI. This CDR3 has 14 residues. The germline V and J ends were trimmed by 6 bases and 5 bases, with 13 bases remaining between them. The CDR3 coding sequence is TGTGCCAGCAGCGGACAGCTTTCAAATGAAAAACTGTTTTTT. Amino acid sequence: CASSGQLSNEKLFF. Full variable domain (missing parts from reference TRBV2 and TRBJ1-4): EPEVTQTPSHQVTQMGQEVILRCVPISNHLYFYWYRQILGQKVEFLVSFYNNEISEKSEIFDDQFSVERPDGSNFTLKIRSTKLEDSAMYFCASSGQLSNEKLFFGSGTQLSVL.

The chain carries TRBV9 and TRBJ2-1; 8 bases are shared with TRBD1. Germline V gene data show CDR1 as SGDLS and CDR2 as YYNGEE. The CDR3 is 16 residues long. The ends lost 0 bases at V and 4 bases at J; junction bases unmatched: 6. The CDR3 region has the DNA TGTGCCAGCAGCGTAGGGACAGGGCCTCCATACAATGAGCAGTTCTTC. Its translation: CASSVGTGPPYNEQFF.

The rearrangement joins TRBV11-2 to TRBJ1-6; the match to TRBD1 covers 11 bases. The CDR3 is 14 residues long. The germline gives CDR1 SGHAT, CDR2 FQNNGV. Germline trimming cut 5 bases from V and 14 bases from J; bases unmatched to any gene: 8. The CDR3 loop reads CASSPGTGGRALHF. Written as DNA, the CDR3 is TGTGCCAGCAGCCCGGGGACAGGGGGTAGGGCCCTCCACTTT.

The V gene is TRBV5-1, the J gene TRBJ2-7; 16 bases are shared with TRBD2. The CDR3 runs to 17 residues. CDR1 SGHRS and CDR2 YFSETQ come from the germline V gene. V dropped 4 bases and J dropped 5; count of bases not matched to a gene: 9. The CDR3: CASSLGLAGGFLDEQYF. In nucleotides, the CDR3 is TGCGCCAGCAGCCTGGGACTAGCGGGAGGGTTTCTCGACGAGCAGTACTTC.

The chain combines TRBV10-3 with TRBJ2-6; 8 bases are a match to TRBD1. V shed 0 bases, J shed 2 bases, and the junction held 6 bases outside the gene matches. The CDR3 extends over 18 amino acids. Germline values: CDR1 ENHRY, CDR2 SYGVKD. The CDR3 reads CAISESAGGIPGANVLTF. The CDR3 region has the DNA TGTGCCATCAGTGAGTCTGCAGGGGGCATTCCTGGGGCCAACGTCCTGACTTTC.

The CDR3 region is CASSISLGNQPQHF. In DNA, the CDR3 is TGTGCCAGTAGTATTTCCCTGGGCAATCAGCCCCAGCATTTT. The chain carries TRBV19 and TRBJ1-5; D remains unclear. This CDR3 has 14 residues. Germline-derived CDR1 and CDR2 are LNHDA and SQIVND (reference sequence). Trimming took 3 bases from V and 2 from J, leaving 8 bases between them. The entire variable domain, with the rest obtained from reference TRBV19 and TRBJ1-5, is as follows: DGGITQSPKYLFRKEGQNVTLSCEQNLNHDAMYWYRQDPGQGLRLIYYSQIVNDFQKGDIAEGYSVSREKKESFPLTVTSAQKNPTAFYLCASSISLGNQPQHFGDGTRLSIL.

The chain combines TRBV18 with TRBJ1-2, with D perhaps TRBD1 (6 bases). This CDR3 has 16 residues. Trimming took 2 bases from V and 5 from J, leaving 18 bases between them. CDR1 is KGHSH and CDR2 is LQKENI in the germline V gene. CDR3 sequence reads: CASSPVGQTRIYGYTF. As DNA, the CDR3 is TGTGCCAGCTCACCAGTAGGACAGACGAGAATTTATGGCTACACCTTC.

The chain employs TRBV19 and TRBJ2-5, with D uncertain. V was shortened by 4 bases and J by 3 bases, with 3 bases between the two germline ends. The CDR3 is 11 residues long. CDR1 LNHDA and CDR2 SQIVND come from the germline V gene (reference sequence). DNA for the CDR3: TGTGCCAGTAGTACGGAAGAGACCCAGTACTTC. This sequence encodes CASSTEETQYF.

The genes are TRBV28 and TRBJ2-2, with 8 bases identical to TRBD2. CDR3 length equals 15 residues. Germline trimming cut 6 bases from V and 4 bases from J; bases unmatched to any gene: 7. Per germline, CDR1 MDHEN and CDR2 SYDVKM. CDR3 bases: TGTGCCAGCAGCCCAAGCGGGAGTGGCACCGGGGAGCTGTTTTTT. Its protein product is CASSPSGSGTGELFF.

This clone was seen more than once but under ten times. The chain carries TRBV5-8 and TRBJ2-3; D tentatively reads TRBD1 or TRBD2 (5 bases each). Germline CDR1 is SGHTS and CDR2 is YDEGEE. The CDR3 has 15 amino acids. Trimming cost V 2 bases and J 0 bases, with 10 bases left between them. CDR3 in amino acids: CASSLGTVSTDTQYF. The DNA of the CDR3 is TGTGCCAGCAGCTTAGGGACGGTTAGCACAGATACGCAGTATTTT.

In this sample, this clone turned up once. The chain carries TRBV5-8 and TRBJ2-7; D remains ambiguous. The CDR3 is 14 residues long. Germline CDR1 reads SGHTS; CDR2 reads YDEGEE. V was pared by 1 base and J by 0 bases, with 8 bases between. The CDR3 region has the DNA TGTGCCAGCAGCTTGTTGCTGAACTCCTACGAGCAGTACTTC. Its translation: CASSLLLNSYEQYF.

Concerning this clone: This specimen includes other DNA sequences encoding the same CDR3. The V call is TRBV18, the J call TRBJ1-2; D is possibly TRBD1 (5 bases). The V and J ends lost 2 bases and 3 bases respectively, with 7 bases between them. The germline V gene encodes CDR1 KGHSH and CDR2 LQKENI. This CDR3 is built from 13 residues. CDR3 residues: CASSPSQDYGYTF. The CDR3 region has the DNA TGTGCCAGCTCACCATCACAGGACTATGGCTACACCTTC.